This T cell receptor beta chain was recovered during a study of blood T cell repertoires in COVID-19. Study-wide context: Samples taken during acute and convalescent COVID-19 were collected in the United States, Italy and Spain. T cells, B-cell-depleted T cells, or PBMCs provided the cDNA or gDNA that served as material.

Authors' data handling: Estimates of nucleated cell counts were drawn from the amplification of reference gene primers. The assay was immunoSEQ multiplex PCR, and TCRdb's table has in-frame clones only and misses some. The DNA gave D and trimming, while V, J and clone size come from that table. This table holds approximately 300,000 clones, more than 80% found once. The CDR3 runs to 16 residues. Germline CDR1 is LNHDA and CDR2 is SQIVND (reference sequence). Deletions cut 2 bases from V and 4 bases from J, with 14 bases between. Material for sequencing was peripheral blood. This chain uses TRBV19 with TRBJ2-2; the D gene is possibly TRBD1 (6 bases). The receptor was derived from a man younger than 35 who had recovered from COVID-19. CDR3 amino acids: CASSIIPGQSTGELFF. CDR3 sequence (DNA): TGTGCCAGTAGTATAATACCGGGACAATCCACCGGGGAGCTGTTTTTT. Drawing the rest from reference TRBV19 and TRBJ2-2, the complete variable domain is DGGITQSPKYLFRKEGQNVTLSCEQNLNHDAMYWYRQDPGQGLRLIYYSQIVNDFQKGDIAEGYSVSREKKESFPLTVTSAQKNPTAFYLCASSIIPGQSTGELFFGEGSRLTVL.